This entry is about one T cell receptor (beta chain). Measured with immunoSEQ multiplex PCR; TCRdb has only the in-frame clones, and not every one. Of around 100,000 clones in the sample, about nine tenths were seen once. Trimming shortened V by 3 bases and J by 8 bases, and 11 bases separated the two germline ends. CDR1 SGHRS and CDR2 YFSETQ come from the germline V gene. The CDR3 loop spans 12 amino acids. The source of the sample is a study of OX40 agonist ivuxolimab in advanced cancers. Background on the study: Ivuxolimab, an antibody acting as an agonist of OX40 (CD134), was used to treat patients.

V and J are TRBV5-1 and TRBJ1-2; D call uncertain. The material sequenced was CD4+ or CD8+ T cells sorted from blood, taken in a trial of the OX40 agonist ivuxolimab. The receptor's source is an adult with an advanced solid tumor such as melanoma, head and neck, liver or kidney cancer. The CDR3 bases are TGCGCCAGCAGCTCGAGGGAAGGGGGCTACACCTTC. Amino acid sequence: CASSSREGGYTF.